Listed below are T cell receptor beta chains from one sample, sequenced in a study of control samples from healthy donors and cancer patients. The protocol was immunoSEQ multiplex PCR, while the TCRdb copy is restricted to in-frame clones and leaves out a portion. The sample includes some 110,000 clones, 70% to 90% of them seen just once. Sequenced sample: blood. Receptors were obtained from a woman between 65 and 79 years old in good health. CDR3s include the opening cysteine and the closing phenylalanine or tryptophan. A D gene is named only where the DNA matches it firmly. The size field is filled for only some rows; it gives once, few, many or a size class.

TRBJ2-3 | TRBV18 | - | - | TGTGCCAGCTCACCACAGGGTACCGCCGTAGATACGCAGTATTTT | CASSPQGTAVDTQYF
TRBJ1-2 | TRBV7-9 | once | - | TGTGCCAGCAGCTTCCAAGAAATTGACCTTCCCTATCGGTATGGCTACACCTTC | CASSFQEIDLPYRYGYTF
TRBJ2-2 | TRBV19 | - | TRBD2 | TGTGCCAGTAGTATAGTAGCGGGGGGCCTCAACACCGGGGAGCTGTTTTTT | CASSIVAGGLNTGELFF
TRBJ2-2 | TRBV6-2/TRBV6-3 | - | - | TGTGCCAGCAGTTACGGAGGGTCCGGGGAGCTGTTTTTT | CASSYGGSGELFF
TRBJ2-7 | TRBV5-5 | - | TRBD1 | TGTGCCAGCAGCTCGACCCCCCGACAGGGGACCTACTACGAGCAGTACTTC | CASSSTPRQGTYYEQYF
TRBJ2-5 | TRBV5-5 | - | - | TGTGCCAGCAGCTTGTTGGAGACCCAGTACTTC | CASSLLETQYF
TRBJ1-6 | TRBV5-1 | - | TRBD1 | TGCGCCAGCGGACAGGAGTATAATTCACCCCTCCACTTT | CASGQEYNSPLHF
TRBJ1-2 | TRBV29-1 | few | - | TGCAGCGTTGTACTGGGTAACTATGGCTACACCTTC | CSVVLGNYGYTF
TRBJ1-3 | TRBV6-4 | - | - | TGTGCCAGCAGTGCATTGGGGGTCGCTGGAAACACCATATATTTT | CASSALGVAGNTIYF
TRBJ1-3 | TRBV15 | - | - | TGTGCCACCAGCAGAGATGCGGGGCCCGGAAACACCATATATTTT | CATSRDAGPGNTIYF
TRBJ1-1 | TRBV19 | - | - | TGTGCCAGTAGTACCTCCCGGGGATCGGCTAGCCAAGCTTTCTTT | CASSTSRGSASQAFF
TRBJ1-6 | TRBV12-3/TRBV12-4 | - | - | TGTGCCAGCAGTTTATGGGGAGGGCCCCTCCACTTT | CASSLWGGPLHF
TRBJ2-1 | TRBV3-1/TRBV3-2 | - | - | TGTGCCAGCAGCCAAGAGGCCGGTCCTGAGCAGTTCTTC | CASSQEAGPEQFF
TRBJ1-2 | TRBV7-2 | - | - | TGTGCCAGCAGCTTAGGGAGGGGGGACATCACTAACTATGGCTACACCTTC | CASSLGRGDITNYGYTF
TRBJ2-7 | TRBV7-2 | - | - | TGTGCCAGCAGCTTAGCCCCCTACGAGCAGTACTTC | CASSLAPYEQYF
TRBJ1-3 | TRBV14 | - | TRBD1 | TGTGCCAGCAGACAAACAGGGGGCGCTTCTGGAAACACCATATATTTT | CASRQTGGASGNTIYF
TRBJ2-7 | TRBV27 | - | TRBD2 | TGTGCCAGCAGTTCCCAGGGTTCGGCGGGGGACTACGAGCAGTACTTC | CASSSQGSAGDYEQYF
TRBJ1-4 | TRBV4-2 | - | TRBD1 | TGTGCCAGCACCTCCGGGACAGATAATGAAAAACTGTTTTTT | CASTSGTDNEKLFF
TRBJ1-2 | TRBV19 | - | - | TGTGCCAGTAAGGAAGGGGCGTCGGCTTCTAAACCCTCCTATGGCTACACCTTC | CASKEGASASKPSYGYTF
TRBJ2-2 | TRBV4-2 | - | - | TGTGCCAGCAGCCAAGCCGCGATCGGGGAGCTGTTTTTT | CASSQAAIGELFF
TRBJ2-7 | TRBV12-5 | - | TRBD2 | TGTGCTAGTGTCGGAGCGGGGGAGGGCGAGCAGTACTTC | CASVGAGEGEQYF
TRBJ2-7 | TRBV6-2/TRBV6-3 | - | - | TGTGCCAGCAGTGACTCCTACGAGCAGTACTTC | CASSDSYEQYF
TRBJ1-1 | TRBV7-3 | - | - | TGTGCCCCCGAGGGACCGGGGCTGGACACTGAAGCTTTCTTT | CAPEGPGLDTEAFF
TRBJ2-4 | TRBV18 | - | - | TGTGCCAGCTCACCACCTGGGATACTGAAAAACATTCAGTACTTC | CASSPPGILKNIQYF
TRBJ1-1 | TRBV7-2 | - | - | TGTGCCAGCAGCTTAGGTCCGGGGTCAATGAACACTGAAGCTTTCTTT | CASSLGPGSMNTEAFF
TRBJ2-1 | TRBV4-1 | - | - | TGCGCCAGCAGCCAAGAGTCTCAGGGGCGGTACAATGAGCAGTTCTTC | CASSQESQGRYNEQFF
TRBJ2-1 | TRBV4-1 | - | - | TGCGCCAGCAGCCAAGAAAGAGGGGCCGGTAGGAATGAGCAGTTCTTC | CASSQERGAGRNEQFF
TRBJ1-5 | TRBV19 | - | - | TGTGCCAGTAGACAGGGAAATAGCAATCAGCCCCAGCATTTT | CASRQGNSNQPQHF
TRBJ2-1 | TRBV5-4 | once | TRBD2 | TGTGCCAGCACCCCGGGGGGGCCCTACAATGAGCAGTTCTTC | CASTPGGPYNEQFF
TRBJ2-7 | TRBV15 | - | - | TGTGCCACCAGCAGGGCAACCGGGACACGGACCTACGAGCAGTACTTC | CATSRATGTRTYEQYF